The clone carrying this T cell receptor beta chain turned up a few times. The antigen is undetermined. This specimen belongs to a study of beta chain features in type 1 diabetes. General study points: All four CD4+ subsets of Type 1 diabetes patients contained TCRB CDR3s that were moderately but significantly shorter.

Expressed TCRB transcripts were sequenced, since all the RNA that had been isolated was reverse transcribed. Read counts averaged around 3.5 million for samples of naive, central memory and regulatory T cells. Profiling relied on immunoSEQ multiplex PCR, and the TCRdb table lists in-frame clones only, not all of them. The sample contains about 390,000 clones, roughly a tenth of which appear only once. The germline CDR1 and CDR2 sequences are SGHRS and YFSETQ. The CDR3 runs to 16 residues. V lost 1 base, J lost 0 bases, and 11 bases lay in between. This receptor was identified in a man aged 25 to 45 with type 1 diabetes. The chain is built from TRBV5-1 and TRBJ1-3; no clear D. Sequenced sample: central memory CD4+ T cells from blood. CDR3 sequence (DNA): TGCGCCAGCAGCTTGACGGGAACAGTCTCTGGAAACACCATATATTTT. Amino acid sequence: CASSLTGTVSGNTIYF.